This T cell receptor (beta chain) was found in a study of T cells expressing NK-cell markers. The wider study: The eight sequenced donors comprised seven who were HCMV-seropositive and one who was seronegative.

The CDR3 length is 13 residues. Germline V gene sequence: CDR1 SGHDT, CDR2 YYEEEE. After re-calling the 5' RACE reads, TCRdb lists one entry per CDR3 protein, DNA absent. This sample's table reports 250,000 to 300,000 distinct CDR3 sequences. What was sequenced was blood T cells: a sorted CD56 or NKG2C T cell subset, CD4+ or CD8+ T cells, or bulk PBMC T cells (not recorded which). The V gene is TRBV5-6, the J gene TRBJ1-2. The TCR was taken from a woman between 18 and 69 years old in good health. CDR3 loop: CASSSTVSYGYTF.